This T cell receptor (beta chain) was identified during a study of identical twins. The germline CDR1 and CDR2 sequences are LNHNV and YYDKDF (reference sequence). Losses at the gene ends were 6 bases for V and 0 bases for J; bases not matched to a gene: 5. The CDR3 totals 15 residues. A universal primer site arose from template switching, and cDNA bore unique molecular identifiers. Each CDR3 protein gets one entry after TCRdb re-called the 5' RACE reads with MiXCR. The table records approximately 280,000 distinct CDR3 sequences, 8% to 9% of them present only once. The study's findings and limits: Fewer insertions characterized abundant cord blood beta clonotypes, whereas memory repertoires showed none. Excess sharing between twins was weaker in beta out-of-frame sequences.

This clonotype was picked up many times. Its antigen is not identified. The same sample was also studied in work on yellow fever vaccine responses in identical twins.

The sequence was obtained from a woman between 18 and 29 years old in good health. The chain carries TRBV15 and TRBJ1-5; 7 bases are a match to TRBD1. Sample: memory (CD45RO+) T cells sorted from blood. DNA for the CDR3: TGTGCCACCAGTCAGGGACAGTATAGCAATCAGCCCCAGCATTTT. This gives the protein CATSQGQYSNQPQHF.